This TCR beta chain was recorded in a study of T cell responses to AZD1222 COVID-19 vaccine. General observations from the study: Only after the peak T cell response were repertoires sampled.

Libraries were prepared by immunoSEQ multiplex PCR; TCRdb keeps only in-frame clonotypes and omits some of them. Found here are about 120,000 clones, 75% to 95% of them singletons; the top ten hold 2.8%. The CDR3 runs 20 residues. With V trimmed by 5 bases and J by 2 bases, 18 bases remained unmatched. CDR1 KGHDR and CDR2 SFDVKD come from the germline V gene. As regards this clone: Its target is unknown.

The origin of this receptor is an adult in good health. The material was peripheral blood, obtained on day 0 of AZD1222 vaccination. The chain joins TRBV24-1 to TRBJ1-5; 9 bases are shared with TRBD1. DNA for the CDR3: TGTGCCACCAGTGCGTTCCGGGGGGGACAGGGCAAGGAACGCAATCAGCCCCAGCATTTT. As protein: CATSAFRGGQGKERNQPQHF.